The 2 T cell receptor beta chains below were found in one sample sequenced in a study of T-cell memory formation after mild COVID-19. From the 5' RACE reads, TCRdb called clonotypes with MiXCR, one entry per CDR3 protein. The sample contains hundreds of thousands of distinct CDR3 sequences, roughly 20% of which appear only once. Sequencing used PBMCs or a T cell subset sorted from them (not recorded which). The origin of the receptors is an adult woman who had mild COVID-19 (a few samples of this study predate the infection). Cell type and time point are not known.

This chain links TRBV7-2 with TRBJ2-7, with 9 nucleotides matching TRBD1. V gave up 5 bases and J gave up 7 bases; unmatched junction bases: 18. The CDR3 extends over 17 amino acids. Looked up from germline, CDR1 is SGHTA and CDR2 is FQGNSA. CDR3 sequence: CASSPLGGGQGLREQYF. The CDR3 bases are TGTGCCAGCAGCCCGCTTGGAGGGGGACAGGGCCTAAGGGAGCAGTACTTC.

This clonotype was seen a handful of times. This chain uses TRBV3-1 with TRBJ2-1; 12 bases align to TRBD1. J gave up 15 bases and V 3 bases, and 3 bases lay outside the gene matches. Germline V gene sequence: CDR1 LGHDT, CDR2 YNNKEL (reference sequence). CDR3 length: 12 residues. The CDR3 DNA is TGTGCCAGCAGCCAGGGACAGGGGGCCAGGTTCTTC. Protein product: CASSQGQGARFF.